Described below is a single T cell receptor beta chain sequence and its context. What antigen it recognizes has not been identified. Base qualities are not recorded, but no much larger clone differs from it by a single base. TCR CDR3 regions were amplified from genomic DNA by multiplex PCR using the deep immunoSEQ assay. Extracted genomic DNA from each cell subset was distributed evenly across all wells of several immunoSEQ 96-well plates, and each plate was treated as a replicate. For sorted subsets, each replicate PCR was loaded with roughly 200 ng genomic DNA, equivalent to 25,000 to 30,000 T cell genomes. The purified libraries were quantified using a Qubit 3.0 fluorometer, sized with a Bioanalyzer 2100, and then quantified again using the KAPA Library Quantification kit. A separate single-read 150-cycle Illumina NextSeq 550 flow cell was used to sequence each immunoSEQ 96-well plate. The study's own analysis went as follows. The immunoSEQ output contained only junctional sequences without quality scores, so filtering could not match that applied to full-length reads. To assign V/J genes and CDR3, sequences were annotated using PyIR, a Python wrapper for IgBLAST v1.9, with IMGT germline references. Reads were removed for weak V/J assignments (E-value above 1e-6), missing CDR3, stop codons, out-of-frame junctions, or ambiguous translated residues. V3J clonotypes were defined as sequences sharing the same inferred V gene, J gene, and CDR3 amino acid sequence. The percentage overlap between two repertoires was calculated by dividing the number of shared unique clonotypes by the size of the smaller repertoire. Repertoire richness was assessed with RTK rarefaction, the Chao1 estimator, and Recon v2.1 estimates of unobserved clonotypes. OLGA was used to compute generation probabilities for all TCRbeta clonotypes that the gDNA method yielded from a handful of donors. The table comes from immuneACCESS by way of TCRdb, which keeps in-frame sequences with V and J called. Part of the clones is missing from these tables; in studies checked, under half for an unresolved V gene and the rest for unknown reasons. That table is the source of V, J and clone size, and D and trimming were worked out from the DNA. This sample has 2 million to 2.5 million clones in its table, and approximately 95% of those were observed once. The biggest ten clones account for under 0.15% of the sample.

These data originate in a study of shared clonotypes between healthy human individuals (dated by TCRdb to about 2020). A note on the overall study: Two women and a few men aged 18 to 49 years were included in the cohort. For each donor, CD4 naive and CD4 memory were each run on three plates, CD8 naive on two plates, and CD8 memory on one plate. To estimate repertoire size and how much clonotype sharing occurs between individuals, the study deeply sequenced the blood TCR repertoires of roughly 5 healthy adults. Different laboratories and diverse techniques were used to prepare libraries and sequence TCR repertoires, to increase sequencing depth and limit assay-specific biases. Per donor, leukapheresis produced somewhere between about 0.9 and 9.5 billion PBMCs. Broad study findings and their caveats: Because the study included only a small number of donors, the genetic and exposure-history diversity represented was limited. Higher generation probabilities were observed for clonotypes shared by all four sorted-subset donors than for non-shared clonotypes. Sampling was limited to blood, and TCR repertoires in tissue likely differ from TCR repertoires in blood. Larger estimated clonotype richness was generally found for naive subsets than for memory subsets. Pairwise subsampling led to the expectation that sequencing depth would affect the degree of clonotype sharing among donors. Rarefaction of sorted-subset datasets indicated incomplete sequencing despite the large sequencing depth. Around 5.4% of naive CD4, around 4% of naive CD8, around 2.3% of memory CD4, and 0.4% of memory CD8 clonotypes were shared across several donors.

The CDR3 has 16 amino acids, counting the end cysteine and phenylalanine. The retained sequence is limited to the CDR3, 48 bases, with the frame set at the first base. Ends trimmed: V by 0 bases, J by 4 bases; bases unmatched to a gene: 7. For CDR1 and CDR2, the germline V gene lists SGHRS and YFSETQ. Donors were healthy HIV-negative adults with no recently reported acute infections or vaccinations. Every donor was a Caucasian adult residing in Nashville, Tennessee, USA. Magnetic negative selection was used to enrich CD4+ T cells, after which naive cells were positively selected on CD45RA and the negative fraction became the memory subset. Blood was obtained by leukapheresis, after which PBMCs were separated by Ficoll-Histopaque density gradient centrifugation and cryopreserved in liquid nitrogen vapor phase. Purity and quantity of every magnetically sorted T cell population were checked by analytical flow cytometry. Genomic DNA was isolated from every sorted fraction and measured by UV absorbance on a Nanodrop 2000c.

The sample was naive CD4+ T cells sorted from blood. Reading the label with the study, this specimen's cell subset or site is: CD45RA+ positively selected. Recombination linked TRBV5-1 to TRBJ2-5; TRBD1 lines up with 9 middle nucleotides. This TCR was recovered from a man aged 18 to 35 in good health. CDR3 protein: CASSLVSGQGLETQYF. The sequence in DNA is TGCGCCAGCAGCTTGGTCTCGGGACAGGGACTAGAGACCCAGTACTTC. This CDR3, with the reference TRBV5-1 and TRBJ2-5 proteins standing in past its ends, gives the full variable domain KAGVTQTPRYLIKTRGQQVTLSCSPISGHRSVSWYQQTPGQGLQFLFEYFSETQRNKGNFPGRFSGRQFSNSRSEMNVSTLELGDSALYLCASSLVSGQGLETQYFGPGTRLLVL.